The rows below give T cell receptor beta chains drawn from one sample of a study of blood T cell repertoires in COVID-19. Some clones are missing from TCRdb's copy, which holds only in-frame ones; the method was immunoSEQ multiplex PCR. The table shows about 440,000 clones, with about 90% occurring only once. Sequenced: PBMCs or T cells enriched from blood (not recorded which). The receptors were sampled from a man between 18 and 35 years old who had recovered from COVID-19. The CDR3 runs from the conserved cysteine through the conserved F or W. Each record gives: V gene, clone size, CDR3 length, CDR3 protein. Clone size is given for some rows only: seen once, a few or many times, or a class if the clone is expanded.

V gene: TRBV4-1
clone size: -
CDR3 length: 15
CDR3 protein: CASSQLGEGPEKLFF

V gene: TRBV9
clone size: -
CDR3 length: 15
CDR3 protein: CASSVGRAGGTEAFF

V gene: TRBV2
clone size: -
CDR3 length: 15
CDR3 protein: CAIQGLAGVQDTQYF

V gene: TRBV12-3/TRBV12-4
clone size: -
CDR3 length: 12
CDR3 protein: CASSGDTGELFF

V gene: TRBV4-1
clone size: -
CDR3 length: 15
CDR3 protein: CASSPIVTVNTEAFF

V gene: TRBV4-2
clone size: -
CDR3 length: 15
CDR3 protein: CASSHRDRGLDEQYF

V gene: TRBV28
clone size: -
CDR3 length: 16
CDR3 protein: CASSFRLADSSYEQYF

V gene: TRBV7-9
clone size: -
CDR3 length: 14
CDR3 protein: CASSVSPTRNEQYF

V gene: TRBV9
clone size: once
CDR3 length: 14
CDR3 protein: CASGLAGGGNEQFF

V gene: TRBV25-1
clone size: -
CDR3 length: 13
CDR3 protein: CASTGPLGTGPTF

V gene: TRBV2
clone size: -
CDR3 length: 13
CDR3 protein: CASSGQDRLEAFF

V gene: TRBV7-9
clone size: -
CDR3 length: 13
CDR3 protein: CASSYLVAGELFF

V gene: TRBV7-9
clone size: -
CDR3 length: 12
CDR3 protein: CASSNRGNGYTF

V gene: TRBV2
clone size: -
CDR3 length: 11
CDR3 protein: CASTPADTQYF

V gene: TRBV5-1
clone size: few
CDR3 length: 14
CDR3 protein: CASSTSTGTTEAFF

V gene: TRBV5-1
clone size: many
CDR3 length: 15
CDR3 protein: CASSPREAGANVLTF

V gene: TRBV27
clone size: -
CDR3 length: 17
CDR3 protein: CASSARRGDLSTYEQYF

V gene: TRBV3-1/TRBV3-2
clone size: -
CDR3 length: 17
CDR3 protein: CASSLLPEASSTDTQYF

V gene: TRBV4-1
clone size: -
CDR3 length: 15
CDR3 protein: CASSITSGRAYEQYF

V gene: TRBV4-1
clone size: -
CDR3 length: 15
CDR3 protein: CASSQDRGLTYEQYF